A single sample is the source of the 16 T cell receptor beta chains below, sequenced in a study of CD8 T cells in Susac syndrome. When the RNA was reverse transcribed, random hexamers were used with an input of about 0.45 to 1 ug. TCRdb recomputed calls from the immunoSEQ multiplex PCR reads with MiXCR, one row per CDR3 protein. This table holds a few hundred thousand distinct CDR3 sequences, around 85% found once. Source material: CD8+ T cells from PBMCs. Receptors were obtained from a human donor with multiple sclerosis.

As DNA, the CDR3 is TGTGCCAGCAGCCTCGTAGCGGGAGAGTACAATGAGCAGTTCTTC. As protein: CASSLVAGEYNEQFF. The rearrangement uses TRBV7-8 and TRBJ2-1; 9 bases map to TRBD2. This CDR3 spans 15 amino acids. The V segment lost 5 bases and the J segment 4 bases; nucleotides outside the gene matches: 6. In germline, CDR1 is SGHVS, CDR2 FQNEAQ.

The chain uses TRBV21-1 and TRBJ1-3. TRBV21-1 is a listed pseudogene. This CDR3 has 13 amino acids. CDR3 in amino acids: CASSKEKGNTIYF. The CDR3, as DNA: TGTGCCAGCAGCAAAGAAAAGGGAAACACCATATATTTT.

The gene calls are TRBV6-5 and TRBJ2-7, with 10 nucleotides matching TRBD1. V lost 5 bases, J lost 4 bases, and 8 bases stayed unmatched. The CDR3 consists of 15 residues. Per the germline V gene, CDR1 is MNHEY and CDR2 is SVGAGI. The CDR3 DNA follows: TGTGCCAGCAGTACCACTCCGGGACAGGGGTACGAGCAGTACTTC. Protein: CASSTTPGQGYEQYF.

The gene calls are TRBV30 and TRBJ2-1; D unresolved. The germline V gene has CDR1 GTSNPN and CDR2 SVGIG (reference sequence). There are 11 residues in the CDR3. V gave up 5 bases and J gave up 6 bases, with 8 bases separating them. CDR3 protein: CAWLNANEQFF. The CDR3 DNA is TGTGCCTGGTTAAATGCCAATGAGCAGTTCTTC.

The rearrangement uses TRBV30 and TRBJ2-1; TRBD2 aligns across 10 bases. V trimming: 3 bases; J trimming: 9 bases; junction bases outside the gene matches: 14. Germline CDR1 reads GTSNPN; CDR2 reads SVGIG (reference sequence). This CDR3 is built from 16 residues. In DNA form, the CDR3 reads TGTGCCTGGAGAGCCACATTAGCGGGGGGCAGGGGTGAGCAGTTCTTC. This sequence encodes CAWRATLAGGRGEQFF.

The chain joins TRBV20-1 to TRBJ1-3; possible D gene TRBD1, 5 bases. Trimming shortened V by 6 bases and J by 0 bases, and 15 bases separated the two germline ends. The CDR3 covers 15 residues. The germline V gene has CDR1 DFQATT and CDR2 SNEGSKA (reference sequence). The CDR3 DNA reads TGCAGTGCGAAACCAGGGTTTCGCTCTGGAAACACCATATATTTT. It yields the protein CSAKPGFRSGNTIYF.

V usage is TRBV28 and J usage is TRBJ1-3; D unresolved. CDR3 length: 15 residues. Germline CDR1 reads MDHEN; CDR2 reads SYDVKM. V was pared by 8 bases and J by 0 bases, with 14 bases between. CDR3 loop: CASGRYDISGNTIYF. For the CDR3, the DNA is TGTGCCAGCGGAAGGTACGACATCTCTGGAAACACCATATATTTT.

This chain links TRBV10-2 with TRBJ1-2; tentative D call: TRBD1 (5 bases). This CDR3 contains 15 residues. Deletions cut 1 base from V and 3 bases from J, with 12 bases between. Germline assignment: CDR1 WSHSY and CDR2 SAAADI. CDR3 loop: CASSELVGADYGYTF. CDR3 DNA: TGCGCCAGCAGTGAGTTAGTTGGGGCTGACTATGGCTACACCTTC.

This clonotype has only a few counts. The chain joins TRBV4-1 to TRBJ2-7; D is uncertain. There are 14 residues in the CDR3. Germline V gene lookup returns CDR1 MGHRA and CDR2 YSYEKL. V lost 0 bases, J lost 1 base, and 7 bases lay in between. CDR3 in amino acids: CASSQDLPSYEQYF. CDR3 DNA sequence: TGCGCCAGCAGCCAAGATTTACCTTCCTACGAGCAGTACTTC.

The table lists this clonotype with a few counts. The CDR3 loop is CASSYRSRGTGELFF. CDR3 sequence (DNA): TGTGCCAGCAGTTACCGGAGCCGGGGCACCGGGGAGCTGTTTTTT. This chain uses TRBV6-5 with TRBJ2-2; D is perhaps TRBD2 (5 bases). Trimming stripped 2 bases from V and 4 bases from J, with 11 bases between. Germline CDR1 and CDR2: MNHEY and SVGAGI. The CDR3 totals 15 residues.

The chain joins TRBV10-1 to TRBJ2-1, with D possibly called TRBD1 or TRBD2 (5 bases each). CDR3 size: 13 residues. Trimming cost V 6 bases and J 7 bases, with 13 bases left between them. CDR1 and CDR2 (germline): WNHNN, SYGVQD (reference sequence). Here the CDR3 reads CASSTSWGNEQFF. In DNA form, the CDR3 reads TGCGCCAGCAGCACTAGTTGGGGGAATGAGCAGTTCTTC.

This clonotype was observed a handful of times. The rearrangement joins TRBV5-5 to TRBJ2-7; 12 bases agree with TRBD1. V lost 5 bases and J lost 6; bases outside the gene matches: 3. This CDR3 comprises 13 residues. Germline values: CDR1 SGHKS, CDR2 YYEKEE (reference sequence). The CDR3 bases are TGTGCCAGCAGGGGACAGGGGGCGTTCGAGCAGTACTTC. Its protein product is CASRGQGAFEQYF.

The rearrangement links TRBV12-3 or TRBV12-4 to TRBJ2-2, with a weak D call TRBD1 (5 bases). The CDR3 has 15 residues. Trimming stripped 4 bases from V and 0 bases from J, with 9 bases between. CDR3 in DNA: TGTGCCAGCAGTTCGACAGTACCGAACACCGGGGAGCTGTTTTTT. Residues: CASSSTVPNTGELFF.

This clonotype was seen just once. V usage is TRBV2 and J usage is TRBJ2-1, with TRBD2 matching over 7 bases. The trim removed 6 bases at V and 3 bases at J, leaving 5 bases unmatched. The CDR3 contains 14 residues. In germline, CDR1 is SNHLY, CDR2 FYNNEI. The CDR3 reads CASRGEGLYNEQFF. CDR3 coding DNA: TGTGCCAGCAGGGGGGAGGGGCTCTACAATGAGCAGTTCTTC.

The gene calls are TRBV27 and TRBJ1-1; D may be TRBD1 (5 bases). The CDR3 is made up of 14 amino acids. Germline assignment: CDR1 MNHEY and CDR2 SMNVEV (reference sequence). V lost 2 bases and J lost 8, with 15 bases in between. CDR3 DNA: TGTGCCAGCAGTTTAATTGTCGGTTCAGGGGAAGCTTTCTTT. Its protein is CASSLIVGSGEAFF.

This clonotype was seen once. V and J are TRBV2 and TRBJ1-1; no clear D gene. Trimming pared 4 bases from V and 1 base from J, leaving 7 bases between. The CDR3 runs 13 residues. CDR1 SNHLY and CDR2 FYNNEI come from the germline V gene. The CDR3 DNA follows: TGTGCCAGCAGTGGCGCAGAGAACACTGAAGCTTTCTTT. Translation: CASSGAENTEAFF.